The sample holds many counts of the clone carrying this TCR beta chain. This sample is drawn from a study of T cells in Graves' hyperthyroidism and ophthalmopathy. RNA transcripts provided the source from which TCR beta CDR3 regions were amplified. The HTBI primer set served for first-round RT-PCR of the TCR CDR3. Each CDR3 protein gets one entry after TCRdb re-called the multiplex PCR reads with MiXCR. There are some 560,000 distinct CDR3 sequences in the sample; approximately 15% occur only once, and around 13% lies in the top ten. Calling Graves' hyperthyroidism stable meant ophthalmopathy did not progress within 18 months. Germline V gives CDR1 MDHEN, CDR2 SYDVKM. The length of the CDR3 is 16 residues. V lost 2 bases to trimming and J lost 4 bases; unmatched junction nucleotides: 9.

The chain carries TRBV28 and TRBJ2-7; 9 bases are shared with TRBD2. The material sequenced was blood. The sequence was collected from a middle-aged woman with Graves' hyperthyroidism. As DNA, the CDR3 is TGTGCCAGCAGTTTACTAGCGGGAACAGGAGAATACGAGCAGTACTTC. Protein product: CASSLLAGTGEYEQYF.